The following is a TCR beta chain sequence with its context. The data were obtained in a study of control samples from healthy donors and cancer patients. Sequencing used immunoSEQ multiplex PCR; TCRdb keeps in-frame clones, though not all of them. The sample holds about 97,000 clones; approximately 90% are singletons and the top ten take more than 7%. Sequenced material: blood. The origin of this receptor is a man younger than 45 in good health.

The CDR3 sequence: CASSIRAAYSNQPQHF. The CDR3, as DNA: TGTGCCAGTAGTATAAGGGCAGCCTATAGCAATCAGCCCCAGCATTTT. The genes are TRBV19 and TRBJ1-5; D is undetermined. The CDR3 loop spans 16 amino acids. V lost 2 bases to trimming and J lost 0 bases, with 11 bases between them. From germline, CDR1 is LNHDA and CDR2 SQIVND (reference sequence).